This TCR beta chain was observed in a study of blood T cell repertoires in COVID-19. Study-level background: Acute and convalescent COVID-19 specimens originated in the United States, Italy and Spain.

As originally analysed: Estimates of nucleated cell counts were drawn from the amplification of reference gene primers. Assay: immunoSEQ multiplex PCR; the TCRdb copy retains only in-frame clones and omits some. V and J calls and clone size are given by that table; D and trimming were obtained from the DNA. This table has more than 100,000 clones, approximately 81% appearing once. Per germline, CDR1 LGHNA and CDR2 YNFKEQ. Trimming took off 1 base at V and 6 bases at J, with 9 bases between the two ends. This CDR3 contains 14 residues. The receptor was derived from a woman older than 75 with acute or convalescent COVID-19. The chain uses TRBV4-2 and TRBJ2-2, with D unresolved. The sample was peripheral blood. The CDR3 sequence: CASSQVSGAGELFF. For the CDR3, the DNA is TGTGCCAGCAGCCAAGTTTCAGGTGCCGGGGAGCTGTTTTTT.